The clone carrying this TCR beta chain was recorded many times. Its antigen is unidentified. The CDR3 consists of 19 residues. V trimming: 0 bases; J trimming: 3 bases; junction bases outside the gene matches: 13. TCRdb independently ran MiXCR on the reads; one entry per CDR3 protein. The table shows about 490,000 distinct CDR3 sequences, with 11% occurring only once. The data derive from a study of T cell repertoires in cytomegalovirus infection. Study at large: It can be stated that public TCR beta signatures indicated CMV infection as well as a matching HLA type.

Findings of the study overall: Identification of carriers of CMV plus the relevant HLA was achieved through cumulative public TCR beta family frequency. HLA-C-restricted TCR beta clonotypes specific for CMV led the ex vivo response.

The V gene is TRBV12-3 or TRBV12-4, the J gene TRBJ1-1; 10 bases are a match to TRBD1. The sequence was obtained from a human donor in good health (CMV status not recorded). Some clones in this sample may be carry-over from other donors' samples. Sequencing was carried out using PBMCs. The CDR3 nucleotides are TGTGCCAGCAGTTTAGCGCTAATTTGGGGACAGGGGTTGCACACTGAAGCTTTCTTT. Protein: CASSLALIWGQGLHTEAFF.